A single sample is the source of the 6 T cell receptor beta chains below, sequenced in a study of cytomegalovirus exposure and HLA in healthy donors. PCR primers comprised 60 Vbeta and 13 Jbeta primers. Repertoires were generated with immunoSEQ multiplex PCR, while TCRdb's copy carries only in-frame clones and drops some. This sample has 95,000 to 100,000 clones; roughly 70% occur once, and the top ten carry about 10%. Sequenced sample: PBMCs. Source of these receptors: a man aged 50 to 59 in good health and CMV-seronegative.

The rearrangement links TRBV27 to TRBJ2-6, with a weak D call TRBD2 (5 bases). Germline V gene data show CDR1 as MNHEY and CDR2 as SMNVEV (reference sequence). The CDR3 extends over 16 amino acids. Trimming left V 6 bases short and J 4 bases short, with 16 bases between. In DNA form, the CDR3 reads TGTGCCAGCAGCCTTCTTCCGAGGGCCGGGGCCAACGTCCTGACTTTC. It yields the protein CASSLLPRAGANVLTF.

The J gene is TRBJ2-5, the V gene TRBV25-1; D is possibly TRBD1 (6 bases). The CDR3 runs 15 residues. V was clipped by 3 bases and J by 0 bases, with 11 bases between them. Germline V gene data show CDR1 as MGHDK and CDR2 as SYGVNS. In DNA, the CDR3 is TGTGCCAGCAGTGAGCCCAGGGGCCACCAAGAGACCCAGTACTTC. Its protein is CASSEPRGHQETQYF.

A remark on this clone: One end of the junction is discordant with germline, which a read error may explain. The V call is TRBV28, the J call TRBJ2-5, with 9 bases that match TRBD1. Germline V gene sequence: CDR1 MDHEN, CDR2 SYDVKM. The CDR3 is 15 residues long. CDR3 DNA: TGTGCCAGCAGTTTAGGGGACAGGGTTCAAGGGACCCAGTACTTC. It is translated as CASSLGDRVQGTQYF.

The chain combines TRBV5-1 with TRBJ1-6; no firm D call. This CDR3 region has 18 residues. Germline CDR1 is SGHRS and CDR2 is YFSETQ. V gave up 0 bases and J gave up 0 bases, with 13 bases separating them. CDR3 DNA sequence: TGCGCCAGCAGCTTGGCTGGAGATAGAAGCTCCTATAATTCACCCCTCCACTTT. Translated: CASSLAGDRSSYNSPLHF.

The genes are TRBV30 and TRBJ1-5, with 8 bases lining up with TRBD1. The CDR3 spans 14 residues. V was pared by 5 bases and J by 8 bases, with 11 bases of the junction left unmatched. Germline assignment: CDR1 GTSNPN and CDR2 SVGIG (reference sequence). The CDR3 DNA is TGTGCCTGGTCACAGGGGGTGCCCCGGGAGCCCCAGCATTTT. This codes for CAWSQGVPREPQHF.

Only a few counts were recorded for this clone. This chain joins TRBV28 and TRBJ2-3; TRBD1 matches at 8 bases. Germline V lookup: CDR1 MDHEN, CDR2 SYDVKM. The J segment lost 8 bases and the V segment lost 10 bases, leaving 11 bases of the junction unmatched. The CDR3 contains 13 residues. The CDR3 spells CATETGERGTQYF. The CDR3 bases are TGTGCCACCGAGACAGGGGAAAGAGGTACGCAGTATTTT.